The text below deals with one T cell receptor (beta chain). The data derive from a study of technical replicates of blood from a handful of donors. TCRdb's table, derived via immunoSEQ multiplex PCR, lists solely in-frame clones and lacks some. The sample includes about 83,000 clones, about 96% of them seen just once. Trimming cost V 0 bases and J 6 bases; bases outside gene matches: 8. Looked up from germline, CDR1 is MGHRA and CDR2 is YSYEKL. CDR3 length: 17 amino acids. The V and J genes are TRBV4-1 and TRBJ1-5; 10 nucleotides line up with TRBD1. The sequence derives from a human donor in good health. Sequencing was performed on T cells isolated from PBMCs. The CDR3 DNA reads TGCGCCAGCAGCCAAGATAGGGACAGGGGTGACGGTCAGCCCCAGCATTTT. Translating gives CASSQDRDRGDGQPQHF.